Sequencing of this TCR beta chain was carried out in a study of cytomegalovirus exposure and HLA in healthy donors. Looked up from germline, CDR1 is SGHTA and CDR2 is FQGTGA. The CDR3 consists of 15 residues. V lost 4 bases and J lost 5, with 15 bases in between. Findings and limits, study-wide: The study reported that TCR beta sequences accurately predicted HLA-A and HLA-B alleles in most subjects. The authors judged a highly shared variant cluster likely a sequencing artifact.

This clone was seen more than once but under ten times. Its antigen is not known. Primers for the PCR totalled 60 Vbeta and 13 Jbeta. TCRdb's copy holds only in-frame clones and misses some; the assay was immunoSEQ multiplex PCR. The sample has some 150,000 clones; approximately 80% are singletons. The receptor comes from a female donor in good health and CMV-seropositive. The chain carries TRBV7-3 and TRBJ2-1; D possibly corresponds to TRBD2 (6 bases). Sequenced input: PBMCs. The CDR3: CASSSVGGVDNEQFF. DNA of the CDR3: TGTGCCAGCAGCTCCGTCGGAGGGGTGGACAATGAGCAGTTCTTC.